These 6 T cell receptor beta chains came from one sample sequenced in a study of blood T cell repertoires in COVID-19. Only in-frame clones appear in the TCRdb table, and some are missing; sequencing was by immunoSEQ multiplex PCR. The sample lists tens of thousands of clones, 75% to 90% occurring once. The sequenced sample was peripheral blood. The origin of the receptors is a woman aged 55-69 years with active COVID-19.

The chain carries TRBV3-1 (or the pseudogene TRBV3-2) and TRBJ2-7; D possibly corresponds to TRBD2 (7 bases). Trimming left V 1 base short and J 6 bases short, with 19 bases between. Germline assignment: CDR1 LGHDT and CDR2 YNNKEL (reference sequence). The CDR3 is 16 residues long. CDR3 sequence (DNA): TGTGCCAGCAGCCAAGGCCACTTTGCGGGGGCGGGCGAGCAGTACTTC. Residues: CASSQGHFAGAGEQYF.

The V call is TRBV5-1, the J call TRBJ1-4; TRBD1 matches at 8 bases. The V and J ends lost 4 bases and 0 bases, in that order; junction bases with no gene match: 5. Germline V gene lookup returns CDR1 SGHRS and CDR2 YFSETQ. CDR3 length: 16 residues. The CDR3, as DNA: TGCGCCAGCAGCCTAGGACAGGGAACAACTAATGAAAAACTGTTTTTT. This sequence encodes CASSLGQGTTNEKLFF.

The chain carries TRBV6-6 and TRBJ1-6; unclear D gene. Germline loops: CDR1 MNHNY, CDR2 SVGAGI (reference sequence). This CDR3 spans 14 amino acids. With 0 bases removed from V and 8 bases from J, the gap between germline ends came to 8 bases. This CDR3 reads CASSYSQEHSPLHF. CDR3 coding DNA: TGTGCCAGCAGTTACTCCCAGGAACATTCACCCCTCCACTTT.

The chain has TRBV24-1 and TRBJ2-2, with D perhaps TRBD2 (5 bases). The ends were cut back, 4 bases at V and 6 bases at J, with 11 bases in the middle. Germline assignment: CDR1 KGHDR and CDR2 SFDVKD. The CDR3 sequence is 14 residues long. The CDR3 here is CATSDPGSSGELFF. The CDR3, as DNA: TGTGCCACCAGTGACCCGGGATCTTCCGGGGAGCTGTTTTTT.

The genes are TRBV9 and TRBJ2-2; TRBD2 aligns across 9 bases. The length of the CDR3 is 16 residues. V was pared by 0 bases and J by 4 bases, with 4 bases of the junction left unmatched. Germline V gene data show CDR1 as SGDLS and CDR2 as YYNGEE. The CDR3 loop reads CASSVVSGGFTGELFF. CDR3 DNA: TGTGCCAGCAGCGTAGTTAGCGGGGGATTCACCGGGGAGCTGTTTTTT.

The CDR3 spells CASSYTRSYTQYF. The CDR3 coding sequence is TGTGCCAGCAGTTACACAAGGAGCTATACGCAGTATTTT. The J gene is TRBJ2-3, the V gene TRBV6-2 or TRBV6-3; D unclear. The CDR3 loop spans 13 amino acids. The V end lost 2 bases, the J end lost 7 bases, and 10 bases lay between the germline ends. Germline V gives CDR1 MNHEY, CDR2 SVGEGT.